The next 12 T cell receptor beta chains were all read from a single sample in a study of neoadjuvant anti-PD-1 for oral cavity cancer. Assay used: immunoSEQ multiplex PCR; TCRdb lists only in-frame clones, some missing. The profile shows around 32,000 clones, around four fifths of them singletons. This sample's time point: after neoadjuvant nivolumab, at surgical resection. The starting material was PBMCs, obtained after nivolumab (anti-PD-1) treatment. The source is a person aged 40 to 85 with oral cavity squamous cell carcinoma.

This chain links TRBV7-2 with TRBJ1-6; maybe TRBD1 (5 bases). Germline V gene sequence: CDR1 SGHTA, CDR2 FQGNSA. The V and J ends lost 0 bases and 6 bases respectively, with 15 bases between them. The CDR3 totals 17 residues. CDR3 in DNA: TGTGCCAGCAGCTTAGCGAGCGGGGGGTCTATTAATTCACCCCTCCACTTT. Translation: CASSLASGGSINSPLHF. The full variable domain, its missing parts supplied by reference TRBV7-2 and TRBJ1-6, is GAGVSQSPSNKVTEKGKDVELRCDPISGHTALYWYRQSLGQGLEFLIYFQGNSAPDKSGLPSDRFSAERTGGSVSTLTIQRTQQEDSAVYLCASSLASGGSINSPLHFGNGTRLTVT.

This clone is labeled medium-sized. The V gene is TRBV4-3, the J gene TRBJ1-2, with TRBD1 as a possible D gene (5 bases). The CDR3 loop spans 16 amino acids. Germline V lookup: CDR1 LGHNA, CDR2 YSLEER. V lost 4 bases to trimming and J lost 8 bases, with 23 bases between them. The CDR3 coding sequence is TGCGCCAGCAGCCCTTCACAGCTCAGGGCCGTTGAGGGCTACACCTTC. Amino acids: CASSPSQLRAVEGYTF.

This chain uses TRBV19 with TRBJ1-5; D might be TRBD1 (5 bases). The CDR3 consists of 13 residues. Germline values: CDR1 LNHDA, CDR2 SQIVND (reference sequence). The V and J ends lost 8 bases and 9 bases respectively, with 17 bases between them. CDR3 in amino acids: CASGTGPSSPQHF. CDR3 nucleotide sequence: TGTGCCAGTGGGACGGGGCCCTCATCGCCCCAGCATTTT.

The chain has TRBV7-9 and TRBJ1-1; no definite D call. CDR3 size: 13 residues. Germline V gives CDR1 SEHNR, CDR2 FQNEAQ (reference sequence). Deletions cut 4 bases from V and 1 base from J, with 7 bases between. For the CDR3, the DNA is TGTGCCAGCAGCTACATAAGGAACACTGAAGCTTTCTTT. It encodes CASSYIRNTEAFF.

The chain uses TRBV6-4 and TRBJ2-3, with D unclear. This CDR3 region has 13 residues. V was cut by 3 bases and J by 2 bases, with 6 bases left in between. CDR1 is MRHNA and CDR2 is SNTAGT in the germline V gene. The CDR3 reads CASSERYTDTQYF. CDR3 in DNA: TGTGCCAGCAGTGAGCGGTACACAGATACGCAGTATTTT.

The chain is built from TRBV19 and TRBJ2-7; D is unclear. V was trimmed by 4 bases and J by 4 bases, leaving 14 bases between them. Germline lookup yields CDR1 LNHDA and CDR2 SQIVND (reference sequence). CDR3 length equals 14 residues. The CDR3 here is CASSRRPTHYEQYF. In DNA form, the CDR3 reads TGTGCCAGTAGTAGGAGACCTACCCATTACGAGCAGTACTTC. Drawing the rest from reference TRBV19 and TRBJ2-7, the complete variable domain is DGGITQSPKYLFRKEGQNVTLSCEQNLNHDAMYWYRQDPGQGLRLIYYSQIVNDFQKGDIAEGYSVSREKKESFPLTVTSAQKNPTAFYLCASSRRPTHYEQYFGPGTRLTVT.

This clone was picked up a small number of times. The chain employs TRBV6-1 and TRBJ1-3; a weak D match, TRBD1 (5 bases). CDR1 MNHNS and CDR2 SASEGT come from the germline V gene. The CDR3 runs 14 residues. V gave up 7 bases and J gave up 4 bases, with 14 bases separating them. In nucleotides, the CDR3 is TGTGCCAGCACGACGGGGCTCTCGGGAAACACCATATATTTT. As protein: CASTTGLSGNTIYF.

The chain is built from TRBV28 and TRBJ1-6, with TRBD1 matching over 11 bases. Germline V gene sequence: CDR1 MDHEN, CDR2 SYDVKM. The junction had 4 bases not matched to a gene; V was cut back by 6 bases and J by 9 bases. The CDR3 sequence is 14 residues long. The CDR3, as DNA: TGTGCCAGCAGACCCGGGACAGGGGGTTCACCCCTCCACTTT. Translated, it gives CASRPGTGGSPLHF.

CDR3: CASSYSGRETQYF. CDR3 sequence (DNA): TGTGCCAGCAGTTACTCGGGTCGTGAGACCCAGTACTTC. This chain links TRBV6-5 with TRBJ2-5, with D uncertain. Germline V gene lookup returns CDR1 MNHEY and CDR2 SVGAGI. V was pared by 0 bases and J by 5 bases, with 7 bases between. This CDR3 comprises 13 residues.

The CDR3 DNA reads as TGCGCCAGCAGCGAGGGGAGCTCCTACAATGAGCAGTTCTTC. Its protein product is CASSEGSSYNEQFF. The chain joins TRBV4-3 to TRBJ2-1; the D gene could be TRBD1 or TRBD2 (5 bases each). In germline, CDR1 is LGHNA, CDR2 YSLEER. The CDR3 is 14 residues long. V was pared by 5 bases and J by 0 bases, with 8 bases between.

The V and J genes are TRBV28 and TRBJ2-2, with D possibly called TRBD1 or TRBD2 (6 bases each). Per germline, CDR1 MDHEN and CDR2 SYDVKM. Trimming took off 7 bases at V and 4 bases at J, with 16 bases between the two ends. This CDR3 is 15 amino acids long. The CDR3 sequence is CASKLRRGLTGELFF. CDR3 nucleotides: TGTGCCAGCAAACTACGCAGGGGACTCACCGGGGAGCTGTTTTTT.

V is TRBV27 and J is TRBJ1-1; 8 nucleotides agree with TRBD1. The CDR3 has 14 amino acids. V was clipped by 5 bases and J by 5 bases; unmatched bases: 7. Germline-derived CDR1 and CDR2 are MNHEY and SMNVEV (reference sequence). The CDR3 DNA reads TGTGCCAGCAGTCCACAACAGGGGGGAACTGAAGCTTTCTTT. It translates to CASSPQQGGTEAFF.